Given below is one T cell receptor beta chain in context. The method was immunoSEQ multiplex PCR; TCRdb's version includes in-frame clones alone and lacks a portion of them. Here the sample spans tens of thousands of clones, roughly four fifths being singletons. The data belong to a study of OX40 agonist ivuxolimab in advanced cancers. CDR1 and CDR2 (germline): LNHDA, SQIVND (reference sequence). CDR3 length: 15 amino acids. Trimming left V 3 bases short and J 5 bases short, with 16 bases between. This chain connects TRBV19 to TRBJ2-5; D is possibly TRBD1 or TRBD2 (6 bases each). Sequencing was performed on CD4+ or CD8+ T cells sorted from blood, taken in a trial of the OX40 agonist ivuxolimab. This clonotype was sampled from an adult with an advanced solid tumor such as melanoma, head and neck, liver or kidney cancer. CDR3 in DNA: TGTGCCAGTAGTATTCGTAGCGGCAGGGGTGAGACCCAGTACTTC. Protein: CASSIRSGRGETQYF. The complete variable domain, with remaining parts taken from reference TRBV19 and TRBJ2-5, reads DGGITQSPKYLFRKEGQNVTLSCEQNLNHDAMYWYRQDPGQGLRLIYYSQIVNDFQKGDIAEGYSVSREKKESFPLTVTSAQKNPTAFYLCASSIRSGRGETQYFGPGTRLLVL.